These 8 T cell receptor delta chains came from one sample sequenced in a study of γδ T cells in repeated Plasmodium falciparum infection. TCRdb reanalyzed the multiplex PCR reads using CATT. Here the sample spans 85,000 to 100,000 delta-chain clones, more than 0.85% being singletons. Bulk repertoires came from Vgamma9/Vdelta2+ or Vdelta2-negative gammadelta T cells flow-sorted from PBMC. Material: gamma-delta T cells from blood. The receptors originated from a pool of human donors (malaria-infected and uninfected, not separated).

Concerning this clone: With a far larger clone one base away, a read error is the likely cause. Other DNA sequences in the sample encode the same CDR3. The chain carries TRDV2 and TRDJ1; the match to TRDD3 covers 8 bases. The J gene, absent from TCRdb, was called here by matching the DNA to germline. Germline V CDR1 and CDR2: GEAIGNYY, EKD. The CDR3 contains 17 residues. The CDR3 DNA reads TGCGCCTTTACCCTGACTGGGGGTTCTCAGTACACCGATAAACTCATCTTT. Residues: CAFTLTGGSQYTDKLIF.

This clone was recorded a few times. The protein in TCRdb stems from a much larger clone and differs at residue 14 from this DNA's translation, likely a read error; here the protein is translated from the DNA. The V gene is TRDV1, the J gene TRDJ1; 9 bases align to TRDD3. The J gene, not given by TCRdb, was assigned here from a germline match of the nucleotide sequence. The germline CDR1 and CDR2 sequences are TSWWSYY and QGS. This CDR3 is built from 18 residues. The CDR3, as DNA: TGTGCTCTTGGGTTTAGGCCTGGGGGATGTTACTACACCAATAAACTCATCTTT. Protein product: CALGFRPGGCYYTNKLIF.

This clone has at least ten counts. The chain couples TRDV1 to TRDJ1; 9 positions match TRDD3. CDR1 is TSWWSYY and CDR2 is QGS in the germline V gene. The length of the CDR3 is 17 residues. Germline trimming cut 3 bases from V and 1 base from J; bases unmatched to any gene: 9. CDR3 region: CALGDISGGFLTDKLIF. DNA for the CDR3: TGTGCTCTTGGGGACATCTCTGGGGGATTCCTCACCGATAAACTCATCTTT.

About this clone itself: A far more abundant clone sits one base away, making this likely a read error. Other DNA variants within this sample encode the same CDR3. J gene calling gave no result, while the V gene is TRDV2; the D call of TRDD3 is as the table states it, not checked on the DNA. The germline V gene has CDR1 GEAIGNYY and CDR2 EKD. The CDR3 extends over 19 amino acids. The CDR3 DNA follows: TGTGCCTGTGACACCGGAATCGGTGGGGGATACAGAGGGGCCGATAAGCTCATCTTT. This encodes CACDTGIGGGYRGADKLIF.

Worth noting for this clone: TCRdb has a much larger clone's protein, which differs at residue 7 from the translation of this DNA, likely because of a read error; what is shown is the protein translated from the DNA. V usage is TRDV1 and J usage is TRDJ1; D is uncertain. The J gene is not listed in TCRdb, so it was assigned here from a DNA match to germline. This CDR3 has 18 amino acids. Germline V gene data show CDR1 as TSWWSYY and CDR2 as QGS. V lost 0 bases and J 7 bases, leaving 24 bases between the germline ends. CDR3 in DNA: TGTGCTCTTGGGGAACTTCTCCCCATTCCGGGCGAATCTGGTAAACTCATCTTT. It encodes CALGELLPIPGESGKLIF.

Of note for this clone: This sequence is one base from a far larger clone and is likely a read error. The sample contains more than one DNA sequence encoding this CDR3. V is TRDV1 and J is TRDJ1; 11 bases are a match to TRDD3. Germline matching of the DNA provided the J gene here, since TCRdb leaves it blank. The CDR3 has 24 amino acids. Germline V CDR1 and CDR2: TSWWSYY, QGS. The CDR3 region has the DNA TGTGCTCTCGGGGAACTCAGATCCTACCTCCTTCGTACTGGGGGATATATCCACACCGATAAACTCATCTTT. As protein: CALGELRSYLLRTGGYIHTDKLIF.

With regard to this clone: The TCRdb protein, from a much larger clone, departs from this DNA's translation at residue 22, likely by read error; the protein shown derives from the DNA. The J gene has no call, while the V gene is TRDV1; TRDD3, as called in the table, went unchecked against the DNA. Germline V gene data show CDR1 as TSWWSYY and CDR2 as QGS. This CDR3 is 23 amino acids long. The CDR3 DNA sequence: TGTGCTCTTGGGGAACTTACTCTTCCTAAGGGGTCCAAGGTTATCGGGGGCACCGATAAACTCACCTTT. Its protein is CALGELTLPKGSKVIGGTDKLTF.

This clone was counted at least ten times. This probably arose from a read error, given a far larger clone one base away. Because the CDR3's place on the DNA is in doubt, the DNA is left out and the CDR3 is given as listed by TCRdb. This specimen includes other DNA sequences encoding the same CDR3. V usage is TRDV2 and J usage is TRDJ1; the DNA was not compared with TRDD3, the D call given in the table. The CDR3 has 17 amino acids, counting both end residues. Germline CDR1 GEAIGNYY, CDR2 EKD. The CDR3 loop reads CACDPWGPGAYTDKLIF.